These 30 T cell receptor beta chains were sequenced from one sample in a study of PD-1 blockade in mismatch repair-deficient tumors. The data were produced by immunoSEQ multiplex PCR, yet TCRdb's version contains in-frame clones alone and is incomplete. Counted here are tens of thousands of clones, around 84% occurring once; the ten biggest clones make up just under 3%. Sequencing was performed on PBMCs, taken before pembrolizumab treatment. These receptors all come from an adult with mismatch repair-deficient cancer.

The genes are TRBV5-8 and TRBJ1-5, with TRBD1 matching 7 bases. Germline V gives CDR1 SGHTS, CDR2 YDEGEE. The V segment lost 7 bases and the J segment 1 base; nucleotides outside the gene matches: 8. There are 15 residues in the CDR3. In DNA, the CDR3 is TGTGCCAGCGACCAGGGGGGTCTGAGCAATCAGCCCCAGCATTTT. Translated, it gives CASDQGGLSNQPQHF.

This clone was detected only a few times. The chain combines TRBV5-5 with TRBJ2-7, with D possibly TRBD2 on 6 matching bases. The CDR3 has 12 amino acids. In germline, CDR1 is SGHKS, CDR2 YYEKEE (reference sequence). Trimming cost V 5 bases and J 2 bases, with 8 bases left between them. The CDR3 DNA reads TGTGCCAGCAGGCGGGGTGCCTACGAGCAGTACTTC. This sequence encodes CASRRGAYEQYF.

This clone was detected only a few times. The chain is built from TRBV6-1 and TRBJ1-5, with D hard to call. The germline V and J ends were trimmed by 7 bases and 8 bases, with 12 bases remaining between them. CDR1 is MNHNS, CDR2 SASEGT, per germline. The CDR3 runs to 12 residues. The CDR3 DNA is TGTGCCAGCAATTTTTTCCCAGAGCCCCAGCATTTT. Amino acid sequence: CASNFFPEPQHF.

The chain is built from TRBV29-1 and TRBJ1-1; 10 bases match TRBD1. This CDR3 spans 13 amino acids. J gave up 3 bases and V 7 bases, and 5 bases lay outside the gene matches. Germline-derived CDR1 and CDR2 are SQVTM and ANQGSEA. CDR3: CSARQGADTEAFF. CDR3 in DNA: TGCAGCGCACGACAGGGGGCCGACACTGAAGCTTTCTTT.

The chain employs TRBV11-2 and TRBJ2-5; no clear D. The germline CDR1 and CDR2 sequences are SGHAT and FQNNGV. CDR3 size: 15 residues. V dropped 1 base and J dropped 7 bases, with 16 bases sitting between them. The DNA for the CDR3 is TGTGCCAGCAGCTTAGGTCCGCAGGCCGCCAGGACCCAGTACTTC. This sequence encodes CASSLGPQAARTQYF.

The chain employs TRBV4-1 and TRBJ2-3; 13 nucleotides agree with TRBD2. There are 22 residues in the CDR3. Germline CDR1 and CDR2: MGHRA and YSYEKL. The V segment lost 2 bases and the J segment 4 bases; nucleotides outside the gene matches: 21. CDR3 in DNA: TGCGCCAGCAGCCAAAAAGGTTTGTTTTATCTGGAAGGACTAGCGGGAGCAGATACGCAGTATTTT. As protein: CASSQKGLFYLEGLAGADTQYF.

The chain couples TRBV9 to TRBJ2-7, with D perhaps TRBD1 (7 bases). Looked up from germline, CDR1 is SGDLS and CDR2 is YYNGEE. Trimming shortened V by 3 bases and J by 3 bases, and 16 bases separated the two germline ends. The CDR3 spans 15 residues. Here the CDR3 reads CASSETGTFYYEQYF. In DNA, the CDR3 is TGTGCCAGCAGCGAGACAGGGACTTTCTACTACGAGCAGTACTTC.

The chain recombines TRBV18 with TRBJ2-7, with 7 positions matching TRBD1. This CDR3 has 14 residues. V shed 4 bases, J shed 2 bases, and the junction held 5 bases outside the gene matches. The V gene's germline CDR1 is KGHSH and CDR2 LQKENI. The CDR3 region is CASSRDSPTYEQYF. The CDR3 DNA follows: TGTGCCAGCTCACGGGACAGTCCAACCTACGAGCAGTACTTC. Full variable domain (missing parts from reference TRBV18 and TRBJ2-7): NAGVMQNPRHLVRRRGQEARLRCSPMKGHSHVYWYRQLPEEGLKFMVYLQKENIIDESGMPKERFSAEFPKEGPSILRIQQVVRGDSAAYFCASSRDSPTYEQYFGPGTRLTVT.

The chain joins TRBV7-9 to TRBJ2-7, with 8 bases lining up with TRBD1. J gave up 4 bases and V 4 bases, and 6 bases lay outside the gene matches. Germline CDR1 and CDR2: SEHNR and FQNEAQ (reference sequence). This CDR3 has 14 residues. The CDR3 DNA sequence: TGTGCCAGCAGCTCCCAGGGGGCCGGATACGAGCAGTACTTC. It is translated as CASSSQGAGYEQYF.

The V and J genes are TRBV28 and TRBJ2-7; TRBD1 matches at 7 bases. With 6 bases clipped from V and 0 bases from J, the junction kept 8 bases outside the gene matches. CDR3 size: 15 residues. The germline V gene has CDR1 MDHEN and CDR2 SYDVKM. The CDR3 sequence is CASSPPGQSSYEQYF. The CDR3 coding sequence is TGTGCCAGCAGCCCACCGGGACAGTCCTCCTACGAGCAGTACTTC.

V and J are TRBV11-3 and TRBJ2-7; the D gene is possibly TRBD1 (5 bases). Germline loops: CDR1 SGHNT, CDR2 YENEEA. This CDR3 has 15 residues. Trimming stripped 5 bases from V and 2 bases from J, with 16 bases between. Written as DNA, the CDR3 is TGTGCCAGCAGCCTATGGTCACAGGCCACCTACGAGCAGTACTTC. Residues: CASSLWSQATYEQYF.

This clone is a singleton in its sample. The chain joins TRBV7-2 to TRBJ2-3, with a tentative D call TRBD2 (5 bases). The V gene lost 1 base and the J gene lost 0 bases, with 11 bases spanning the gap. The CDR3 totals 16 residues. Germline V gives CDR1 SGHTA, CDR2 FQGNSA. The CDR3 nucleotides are TGTGCCAGCAGCTTAGTAAGCGGCAGAAGCACAGATACGCAGTATTTT. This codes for CASSLVSGRSTDTQYF.

The DNA for the CDR3 is TGTGCCACCAGGACACGATCCACAGATACGCAGTATTTT. It codes for CATRTRSTDTQYF. The chain combines TRBV19 with TRBJ2-3; D might be TRBD1 (5 bases). The germline V gene has CDR1 LNHDA and CDR2 SQIVND (reference sequence). This CDR3 comprises 13 residues. V was clipped by 10 bases and J by 2 bases, with 13 bases between them.

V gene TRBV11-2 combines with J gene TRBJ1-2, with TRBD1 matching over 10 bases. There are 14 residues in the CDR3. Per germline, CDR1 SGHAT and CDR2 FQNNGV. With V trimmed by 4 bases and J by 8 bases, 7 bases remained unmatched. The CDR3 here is CASSSGTGAKGYTF. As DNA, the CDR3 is TGTGCCAGCAGCTCCGGGACAGGGGCTAAGGGCTACACCTTC.

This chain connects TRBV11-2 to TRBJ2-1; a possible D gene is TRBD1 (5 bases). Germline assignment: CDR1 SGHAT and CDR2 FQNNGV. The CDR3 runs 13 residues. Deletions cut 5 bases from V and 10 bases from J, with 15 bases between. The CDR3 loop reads CASSPHGKGEQFF. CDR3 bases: TGTGCCAGCAGCCCCCACGGTAAGGGGGAGCAGTTCTTC.

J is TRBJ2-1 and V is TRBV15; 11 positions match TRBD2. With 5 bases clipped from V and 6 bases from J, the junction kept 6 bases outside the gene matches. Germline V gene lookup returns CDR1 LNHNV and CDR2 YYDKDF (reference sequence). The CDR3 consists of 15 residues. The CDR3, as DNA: TGTGCCACCAGCCTGACTAGCGGGATGGGCAATGAGCAGTTCTTC. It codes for CATSLTSGMGNEQFF.

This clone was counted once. The CDR3 is CASSTGTSGRNEQFF. The CDR3 DNA is TGTGCCAGCAGCACCGGGACTAGCGGGAGGAATGAGCAGTTCTTC. This chain connects TRBV6-1 to TRBJ2-1, with TRBD2 matching over 15 bases. The ends lost 6 bases at V and 7 bases at J; junction bases unmatched: 4. Germline CDR1 MNHNS, CDR2 SASEGT. This CDR3 contains 15 residues.

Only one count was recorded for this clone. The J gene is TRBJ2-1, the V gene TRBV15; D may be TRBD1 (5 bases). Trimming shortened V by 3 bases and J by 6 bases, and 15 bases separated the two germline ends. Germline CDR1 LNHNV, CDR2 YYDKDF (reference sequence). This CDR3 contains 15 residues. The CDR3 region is CATSREARTFNEQFF. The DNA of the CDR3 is TGTGCCACCAGCAGGGAAGCCCGGACATTCAATGAGCAGTTCTTC. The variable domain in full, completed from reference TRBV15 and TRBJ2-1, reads DAMVIQNPRYQVTQFGKPVTLSCSQTLNHNVMYWYQQKSSQAPKLLFHYYDKDFNNEADTPDNFQSRRPNTSFCFLDIRSPGLGDTAMYLCATSREARTFNEQFFGPGTRLTVL.

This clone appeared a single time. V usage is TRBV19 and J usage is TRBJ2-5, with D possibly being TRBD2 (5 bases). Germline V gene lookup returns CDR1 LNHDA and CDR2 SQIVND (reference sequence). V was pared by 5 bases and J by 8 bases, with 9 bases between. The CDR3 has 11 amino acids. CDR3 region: CASSPGGTQYF. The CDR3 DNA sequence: TGTGCCAGTAGTCCCGGAGGAACCCAGTACTTC.

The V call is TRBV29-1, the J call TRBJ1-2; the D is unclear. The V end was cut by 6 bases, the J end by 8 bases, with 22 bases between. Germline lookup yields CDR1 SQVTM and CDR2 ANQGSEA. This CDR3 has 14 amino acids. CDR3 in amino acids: CSVWGFGRAEGYTF. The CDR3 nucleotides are TGCAGCGTCTGGGGTTTTGGGAGGGCTGAGGGCTACACCTTC. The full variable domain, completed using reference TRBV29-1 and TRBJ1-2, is SAVISQKPSRDICQRGTSLTIQCQVDSQVTMMFWYRQQPGQSLTLIATANQGSEATYESGFVIDKFPISRPNLTFSTLTVSNMSPEDSSIYLCSVWGFGRAEGYTFGSGTRLTVV.

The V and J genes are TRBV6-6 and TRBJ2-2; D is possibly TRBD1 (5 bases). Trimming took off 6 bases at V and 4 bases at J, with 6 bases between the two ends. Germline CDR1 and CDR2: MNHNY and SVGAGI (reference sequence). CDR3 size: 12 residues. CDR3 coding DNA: TGTGCCAGCAGCGACAGCACCGGGGAGCTGTTTTTT. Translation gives CASSDSTGELFF.

The CDR3 region has the DNA TGTGCCAGCAGTTTCGGGACAGGGAGTAATCAGCCCCAGCATTTT. Encoded protein: CASSFGTGSNQPQHF. The chain uses TRBV27 and TRBJ1-5; 9 nucleotides line up with TRBD1. Germline assignment: CDR1 MNHEY and CDR2 SMNVEV (reference sequence). V lost 3 bases, J lost 4 bases, and 4 bases stayed unmatched. CDR3 length equals 15 residues.

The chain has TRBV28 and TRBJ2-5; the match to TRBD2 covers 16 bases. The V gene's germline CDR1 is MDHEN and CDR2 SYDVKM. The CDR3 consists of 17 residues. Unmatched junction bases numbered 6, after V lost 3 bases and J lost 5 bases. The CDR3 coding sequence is TGTGCCAGCAGTTTGGCGGGACTAGCGGGAGGGTCTGAGACCCAGTACTTC. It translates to CASSLAGLAGGSETQYF.

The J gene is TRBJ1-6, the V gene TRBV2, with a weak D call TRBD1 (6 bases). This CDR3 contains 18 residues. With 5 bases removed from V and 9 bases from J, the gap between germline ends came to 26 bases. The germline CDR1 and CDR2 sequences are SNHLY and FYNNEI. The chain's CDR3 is CASSQRGAGGYFSSPLHF. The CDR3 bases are TGTGCCAGCAGTCAACGGGGGGCAGGAGGGTATTTTAGTTCACCCCTCCACTTT.

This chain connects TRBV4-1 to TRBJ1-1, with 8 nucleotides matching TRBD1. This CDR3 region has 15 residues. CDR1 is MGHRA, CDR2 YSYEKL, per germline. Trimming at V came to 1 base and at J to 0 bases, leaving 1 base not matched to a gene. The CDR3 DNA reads TGCGCCAGCAGCCAAGGACAGGGGATGAACACTGAAGCTTTCTTT. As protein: CASSQGQGMNTEAFF.

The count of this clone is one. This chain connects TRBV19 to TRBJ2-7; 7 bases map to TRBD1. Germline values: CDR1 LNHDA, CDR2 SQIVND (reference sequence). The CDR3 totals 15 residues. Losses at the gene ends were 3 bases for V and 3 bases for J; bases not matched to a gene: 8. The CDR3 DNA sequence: TGTGCCAGTAGTATTCTCCCGGGACAGCACTACGAGCAGTACTTC. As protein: CASSILPGQHYEQYF.

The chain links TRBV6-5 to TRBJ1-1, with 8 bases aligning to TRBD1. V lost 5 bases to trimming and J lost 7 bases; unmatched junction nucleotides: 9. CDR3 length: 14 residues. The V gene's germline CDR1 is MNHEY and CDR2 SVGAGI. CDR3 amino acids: CASSPTGVYGEAFF. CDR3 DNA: TGTGCCAGCAGTCCGACAGGGGTCTACGGTGAAGCTTTCTTT.

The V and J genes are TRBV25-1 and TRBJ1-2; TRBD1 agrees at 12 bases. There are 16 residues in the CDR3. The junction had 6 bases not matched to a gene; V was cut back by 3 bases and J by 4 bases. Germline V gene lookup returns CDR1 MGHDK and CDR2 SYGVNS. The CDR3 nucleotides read TGTGCCAGCAGTGATCCCGGGACAGGGGGCGTCTATGGCTACACCTTC. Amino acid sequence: CASSDPGTGGVYGYTF.

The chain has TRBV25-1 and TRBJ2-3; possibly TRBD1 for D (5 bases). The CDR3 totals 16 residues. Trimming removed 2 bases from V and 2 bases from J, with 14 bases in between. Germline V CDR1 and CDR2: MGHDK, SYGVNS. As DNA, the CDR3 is TGTGCCAGCAGTGAACATAAGGGGCACATCACAGATACGCAGTATTTT. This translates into CASSEHKGHITDTQYF.

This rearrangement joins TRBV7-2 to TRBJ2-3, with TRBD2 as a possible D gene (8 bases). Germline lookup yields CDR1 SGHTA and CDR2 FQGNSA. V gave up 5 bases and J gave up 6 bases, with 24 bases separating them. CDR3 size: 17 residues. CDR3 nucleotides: TGTGCCAGCAGCCCACCGGGACTAGGGGGCGGAAGGGATACGCAGTATTTT. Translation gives CASSPPGLGGGRDTQYF.